This TCR beta chain was obtained from a study of low-dose radiotherapy and immunotherapy resistance in tumors. Study in general: Cohort 1 was given 0.5 Gy per fraction every 2 weeks, for 6.5 Gy total. Administration of intravenous cyclophosphamide at 200 mg/m2 took place every two weeks, one day before radiation and immunotherapy.

The TCRs were subjected to amplification over approximately 20 PCR cycles employing a constant-region primer in conjunction with a V-primer adapter. TCRdb reprocessed the reads via MiXCR and lists one record per CDR3 protein. The data show tens of thousands of distinct CDR3 sequences, with around 11% seen just once and 6.2% held by the top ten. This sample's time point: before trial treatment. In the RACIN dose-escalation trial, donors got nivolumab plus ipilimumab with aspirin, cyclophosphamide and radiotherapy. This clonotype qualifies as medium-sized. CDR3 length equals 14 residues. Looked up from germline, CDR1 is SGHDN and CDR2 is FVKESK. Trimming stripped 4 bases from V and 5 bases from J, with 14 bases between.

The receptor was derived from a female donor with ovarian cancer. The rearrangement links TRBV14 to TRBJ1-1; possibly TRBD1 for D (6 bases). Sequenced material: PBMCs, taken before treatment. CDR3 in DNA: TGTGCCAGCAGCCGATTGGGGGCTGGGACTGAAGCTTTCTTT. Its protein is CASSRLGAGTEAFF.